The present TCR beta chain was sequenced within a study of CD8+CD57+ T cells in acquired aplastic anemia. Turning to the study itself: Across the sorted CD4+ and CD8+ cells, DNA amounts averaged roughly 3 ug. Notes on the study in general: Approximately 30 CD8+ CDR3 sequences were shared between patients and controls.

CDR3 length: 14 residues. The germline V and J ends were trimmed by 8 bases and 1 base, with 14 bases remaining between them. Looked up from germline, CDR1 is SNHLY and CDR2 is FYNNEI. The count of this clonotype is one. Its specificity is not known. All sequencing subjects had displayed CD8+CD57+ cell expansion on flow cytometry. The template used for profiling TCR beta VDJ and CDR3 was genomic DNA. TCRdb re-analysed the reads in MiXCR, keeping a single row per CDR3 protein. The sample yields approximately 150,000 distinct CDR3 sequences, 65% to 75% seen once. This receptor was obtained from a human donor with aplastic anemia. The sequenced sample consisted of sorted CD4+, CD8+, or CD8+CD57+ T cells (not recorded which) from PBMCs. The rearrangement uses TRBV2 and TRBJ1-2; no clear D. The CDR3 DNA sequence: TGTGCCAGCTCGTTGGACGGAATTAACTATGGCTACACCTTC. It yields the protein CASSLDGINYGYTF.